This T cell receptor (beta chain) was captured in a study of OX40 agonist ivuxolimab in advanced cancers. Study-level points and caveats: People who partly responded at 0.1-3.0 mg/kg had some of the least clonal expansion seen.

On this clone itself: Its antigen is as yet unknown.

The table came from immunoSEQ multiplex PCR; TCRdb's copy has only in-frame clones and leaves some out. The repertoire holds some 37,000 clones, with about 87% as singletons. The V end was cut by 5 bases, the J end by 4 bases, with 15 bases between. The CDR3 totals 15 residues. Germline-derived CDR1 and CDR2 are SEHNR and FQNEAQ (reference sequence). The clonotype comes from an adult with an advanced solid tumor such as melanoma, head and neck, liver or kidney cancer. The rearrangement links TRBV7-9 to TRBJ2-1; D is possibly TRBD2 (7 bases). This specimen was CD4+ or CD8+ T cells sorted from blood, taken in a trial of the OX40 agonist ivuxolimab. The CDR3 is CASSPKGGAYNEQFF. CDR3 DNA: TGTGCCAGCAGCCCTAAAGGGGGGGCTTACAATGAGCAGTTCTTC.